The TCR beta chain described here comes from a study of T cells in localized non-small cell lung cancer. A note on this clone: What it binds is not known.

The assay was immunoSEQ multiplex PCR, and TCRdb's table has in-frame clones only and misses some. The sample lists about 62,000 clones, roughly 81% occurring once. General study findings and limits: There was an association of higher blood T cell density with longer overall survival. Uninvolved adjacent lung had the highest recorded T cell clonality, with tumor below it. Adjacent lung exhibited a median of about 57 among the 100 most abundant tumor clones.

The CDR3 extends over 15 amino acids. Germline-derived CDR1 and CDR2 are SGHNT and YENEEA. Trimming took off 4 bases at V and 0 bases at J, with 12 bases between the two ends. Sequencing was performed on PBMCs, taken before any cancer treatment. The rearrangement joins TRBV11-3 to TRBJ1-1; D perhaps matches TRBD1 (6 bases). The sequence was obtained from a man aged 40 to 70 with stage II lung adenocarcinoma. CDR3 nucleotide sequence: TGTGCCAGCAGCTACCGGGGGGCAGTGAACACTGAAGCTTTCTTT. Its translation: CASSYRGAVNTEAFF.